This TCR beta chain is drawn from a study of blood T cell repertoires in COVID-19. On the study more broadly: Samples representing acute and convalescent COVID-19 were sourced from the United States, Italy and Spain. From T cells, B-cell-depleted T cells, or PBMCs came the material, which was cDNA or gDNA.

This CDR3 has 12 residues. The V and J ends lost 4 bases and 4 bases respectively, with 6 bases between them. Germline loops: CDR1 SGHRS, CDR2 YFSETQ. Per the authors' pipeline: Nucleated cell counts were estimated from reference gene primer amplification. Sequencing used immunoSEQ multiplex PCR; TCRdb keeps in-frame clones, though not all of them. V and J calls and clone size are given by that table; D and trimming were obtained from the DNA. The table lists approximately 140,000 clones, over 65% of them singletons. The sample taken for sequencing was peripheral blood. The origin of this receptor is a man aged 70-80 years with acute or convalescent COVID-19. The chain uses TRBV5-1 and TRBJ2-1, with unresolved D. CDR3 nucleotide sequence: TGCGCCAGCAGCCCTGAGTACAATGAGCAGTTCTTC. Its protein product is CASSPEYNEQFF.